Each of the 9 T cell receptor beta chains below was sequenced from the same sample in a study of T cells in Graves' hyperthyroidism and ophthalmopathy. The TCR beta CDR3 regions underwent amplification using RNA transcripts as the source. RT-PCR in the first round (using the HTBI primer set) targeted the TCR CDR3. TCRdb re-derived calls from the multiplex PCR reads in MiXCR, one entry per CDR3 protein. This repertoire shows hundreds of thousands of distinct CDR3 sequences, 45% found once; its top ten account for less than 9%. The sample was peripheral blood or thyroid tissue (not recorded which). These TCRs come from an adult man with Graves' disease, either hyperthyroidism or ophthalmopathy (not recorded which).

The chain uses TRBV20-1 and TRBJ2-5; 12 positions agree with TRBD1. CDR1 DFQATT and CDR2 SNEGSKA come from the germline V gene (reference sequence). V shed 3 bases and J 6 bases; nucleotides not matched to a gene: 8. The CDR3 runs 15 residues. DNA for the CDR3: TGCAGTGCTAGCGATTGGGGACAGGGGGCAAAGACCCAGTACTTC. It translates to CSASDWGQGAKTQYF.

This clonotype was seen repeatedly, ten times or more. The CDR3 sequence is CASSRAGQMNTEAFF. The CDR3 coding sequence is TGTGCCAGCAGCCGCGCAGGACAGATGAACACTGAAGCTTTCTTT. The V call is TRBV7-9, the J call TRBJ1-1, with TRBD1 as a possible D gene (6 bases). V shed 5 bases and J shed 0 bases, with 13 bases lying between them. This CDR3 contains 15 residues. Germline-derived CDR1 and CDR2 are SEHNR and FQNEAQ (reference sequence).

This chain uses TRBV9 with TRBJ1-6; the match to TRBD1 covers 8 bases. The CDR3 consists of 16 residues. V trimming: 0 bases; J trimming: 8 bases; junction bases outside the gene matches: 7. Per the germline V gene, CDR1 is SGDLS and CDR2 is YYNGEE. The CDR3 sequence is CASSVGPGGLDSPLHF. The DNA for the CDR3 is TGTGCCAGCAGCGTAGGTCCAGGGGGCTTGGATTCACCCCTCCACTTT.

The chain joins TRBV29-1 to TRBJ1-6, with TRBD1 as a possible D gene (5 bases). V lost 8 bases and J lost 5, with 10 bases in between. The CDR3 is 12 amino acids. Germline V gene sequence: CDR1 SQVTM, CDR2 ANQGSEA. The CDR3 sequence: CSLQENNSPLHF. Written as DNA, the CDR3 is TGCAGCTTACAGGAGAATAATTCACCCCTCCACTTT.

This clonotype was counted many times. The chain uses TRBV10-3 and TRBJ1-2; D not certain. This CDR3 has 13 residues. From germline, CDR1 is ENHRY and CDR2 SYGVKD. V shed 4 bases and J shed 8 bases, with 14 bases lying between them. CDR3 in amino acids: CAISGDPSRGYTF. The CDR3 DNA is TGTGCCATCAGTGGGGATCCCTCGAGGGGCTACACCTTC.

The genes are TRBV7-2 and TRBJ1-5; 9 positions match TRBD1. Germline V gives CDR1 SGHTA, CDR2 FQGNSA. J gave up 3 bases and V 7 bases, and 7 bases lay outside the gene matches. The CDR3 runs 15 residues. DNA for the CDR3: TGTGCCAGCACAGCCGGGACAGGGAACAATCAGCCCCAGCATTTT. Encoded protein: CASTAGTGNNQPQHF.

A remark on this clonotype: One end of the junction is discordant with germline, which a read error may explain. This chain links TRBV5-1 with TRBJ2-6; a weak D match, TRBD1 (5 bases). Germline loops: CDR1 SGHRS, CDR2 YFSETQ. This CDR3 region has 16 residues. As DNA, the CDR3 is TGTGCCAGCTCAGGGAATTCCCCCTCTGGGGCCAACGTCCTGACTTTC. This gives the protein CASSGNSPSGANVLTF.

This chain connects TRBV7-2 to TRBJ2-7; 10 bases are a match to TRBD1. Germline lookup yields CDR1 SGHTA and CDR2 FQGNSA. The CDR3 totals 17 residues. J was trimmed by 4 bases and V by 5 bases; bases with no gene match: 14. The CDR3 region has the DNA TGTGCCAGCAGCCTTGTGGTTGCGGGGACAGGGGTGTACGAGCAGTACTTC. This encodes CASSLVVAGTGVYEQYF.

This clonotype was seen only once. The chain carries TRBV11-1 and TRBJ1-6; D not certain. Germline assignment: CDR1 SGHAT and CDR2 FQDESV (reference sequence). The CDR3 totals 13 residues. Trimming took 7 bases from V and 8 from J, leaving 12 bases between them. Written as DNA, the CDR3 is TGTGCCAGCATGGAGGCAGACTATTCACCCCTCCACTTT. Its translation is CASMEADYSPLHF. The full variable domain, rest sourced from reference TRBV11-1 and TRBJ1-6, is EAEVAQSPRYKITEKSQAVAFWCDPISGHATLYWYRQILGQGPELLVQFQDESVVDDSQLPKDRFSAERLKGVDSTLKIQPAELGDSAMYLCASMEADYSPLHFGNGTRLTVT.